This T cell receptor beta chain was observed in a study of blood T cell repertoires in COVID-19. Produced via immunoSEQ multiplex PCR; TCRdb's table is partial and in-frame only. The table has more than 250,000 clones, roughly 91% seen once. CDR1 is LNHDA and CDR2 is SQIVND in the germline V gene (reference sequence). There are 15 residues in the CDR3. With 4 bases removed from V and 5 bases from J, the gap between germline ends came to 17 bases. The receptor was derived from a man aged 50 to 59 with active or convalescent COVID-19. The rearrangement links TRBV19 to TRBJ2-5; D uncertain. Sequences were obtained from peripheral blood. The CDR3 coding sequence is TGTGCCAGTAGTACCCGACACGCCAGGATGGAGACCCAGTACTTC. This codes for CASSTRHARMETQYF.